The text below deals with one TCR beta chain. The data belong to a study of blood T cell repertoires in COVID-19. Source study methods: Estimates of nucleated cell counts were drawn from the amplification of reference gene primers. This table comes from immunoSEQ multiplex PCR, and its TCRdb copy is limited to in-frame clones, with some not included. V, J and clone size were drawn from that table, and D and trimming were deduced from the DNA. The repertoire holds about 40,000 clones, roughly 84% seen once, with about 4.2% in the top ten. Sequenced: peripheral blood. The receptor comes from a woman in her 70s with acute or convalescent COVID-19.

Here the CDR3 reads CASSLATSYGYTF. CDR3 in DNA: TGTGCCAGCAGCTTAGCGACTAGCTATGGCTACACCTTC. V and J are TRBV7-9 and TRBJ1-2; the D is unclear. The CDR3 contains 13 residues. Germline values: CDR1 SEHNR, CDR2 FQNEAQ (reference sequence). V was pared by 0 bases and J by 4 bases, with 6 bases between.